The sequence of this TCR beta chain was determined in a study of blood T cell repertoires in COVID-19. About the research overall: Samples taken during acute and convalescent COVID-19 were collected in the United States, Italy and Spain. T cells, B-cell-depleted T cells, or PBMCs provided the cDNA or gDNA that served as material.

This clone was seen a few times. This CDR3 is built from 13 residues. Trimming removed 2 bases at V and 7 bases at J, with 9 bases between. Germline V CDR1 and CDR2: ENHRY, SYGVKD. In the original workflow: Estimation of nucleated cell counts relied on the amplification of reference gene primers. Generated by immunoSEQ multiplex PCR, the TCRdb table keeps only in-frame clones and is missing some. V, J and clone size were drawn from that table, and D and trimming were deduced from the DNA. The table has 240,000 or so clones, 70% to 85% seen once. The V and J genes are TRBV10-3 and TRBJ1-5; tentatively, D is TRBD1 (6 bases). This receptor was identified in a woman aged 80 or over with acute or convalescent COVID-19. Source material: peripheral blood. The CDR3 reads CAISEGGGQPQHF. CDR3 nucleotides: TGTGCCATCAGTGAGGGGGGCGGACAGCCCCAGCATTTT.